This T cell receptor (beta chain) is from a study of blood T cell repertoires in COVID-19. The wider study: PBMCs, B-cell-depleted T cells, or T cells provided the cDNA or gDNA that made up the material.

V trimming: 3 bases; J trimming: 4 bases; junction bases outside the gene matches: 7. CDR3 length: 15 amino acids. Germline V gene sequence: CDR1 SGHRS, CDR2 YFSETQ. Libraries were prepared by immunoSEQ multiplex PCR; TCRdb keeps only in-frame clonotypes and omits some of them. The data hold a few hundred thousand clones, with 70% to 90% observed a single time. It was within 2 weeks before study entry that exposed participants met a COVID-19 case. The chain links TRBV5-1 to TRBJ2-1, with TRBD1 matching over 7 bases. Sequencing input: PBMCs or T cells enriched from blood (not recorded which). The TCR sequence derives from a woman between 50 and 59 years old who had been exposed to COVID-19. The CDR3 DNA is TGCGCCAGCAGCTCAACCGGGACAGTGTACAATGAGCAGTTCTTC. Its protein product is CASSSTGTVYNEQFF. Complete variable domain (other parts from reference TRBV5-1 and TRBJ2-1): KAGVTQTPRYLIKTRGQQVTLSCSPISGHRSVSWYQQTPGQGLQFLFEYFSETQRNKGNFPGRFSGRQFSNSRSEMNVSTLELGDSALYLCASSSTGTVYNEQFFGPGTRLTVL.